This T cell receptor (beta chain) stems from a study of blood T cell repertoires in COVID-19 (dated by TCRdb to the early 2020s). In terms of the full investigation: Samples from collaborators originated in the United States, Italy and Spain and spanned both the acute and convalescent phases of COVID-19. The dataset comprised deeply sampled blood TCRbeta repertoires from subjects exposed to, actively infected with, or recovered from COVID-19. The material from the prospective study consisted of cDNA or gDNA derived from T cells, B-cell-depleted T cells, or PBMCs. The repertoires were released in a freely available public database intended as a resource for research on the immune response to SARS-CoV-2. Where HLA class I and class II types were available, the types were taken from metadata supplied by the sample provider, not from assay-based typing. A de-identified subject ID, COVID-19 status, age in years and sex were almost always included in the sample metadata. Samples came from the ongoing ImmuneRACE study (first 160 participants) plus 1,254 subjects from 6 global collaborators.

V is trimmed back by 7 bases and J by 6 bases, and the junction contains 11 bases that no gene match accounts for. The CDR3, from cysteine to phenylalanine, totals 15 residues. The entry retains the CDR3 DNA only, 45 bases that are in frame from base 1. CDR1 and CDR2, per the germline V gene, are MNHEY and SVGAGI. Notes on this clone: What antigen it recognizes has not been identified. No per-base quality is available; no much larger clone lies one base away.

Each collaborating institution followed its own protocols to collect whole blood in K2EDTA tubes. Collaborator samples were shipped for TCRbeta analysis as frozen whole blood, isolated PBMCs, or DNA extracted from either sample type. TCRbeta CDR3 regions were amplified from genomic DNA using the immunoSEQ Assay, a bias-controlled multiplex PCR. The original methods were these. The number of nucleated cells in each sample was estimated by amplification of reference gene primers within the assay. To quantify the absolute abundance of each unique TCRbeta CDR3 rearrangement, sequence reads were collapsed and filtered. For each sample, productive Simpson clonality was calculated as the square root of Simpson's diversity index over productive rearrangements. Entries here come from immuneACCESS through TCRdb and include only in-frame sequences with V and J called. Some clones fail to appear in such tables; in the studies checked, an unresolved V gene covers under half of the shortfall, and the cause of the remainder is unknown. D and trimming come from the DNA, and the V and J calls and clone size come from that table. Present in this sample are about 79,000 clones, about 90% of which were seen just once. About 4.8% of the sample is held by the ten biggest clonotypes.

Broader findings and caveats from the paper: The quantity of clinical and demographic metadata differed by source and by participant and was supplied without curation.

The receptor was derived from a man aged 45 to 65 with active COVID-19. The receptor chain draws on TRBV6-5 and TRBJ2-3; 9 central nucleotides agree with TRBD1. The specimen sequenced was peripheral blood. The DNA sequence reads TGTGCCAGCAAGACACAGGGGGCGCTTCTCGATACGCAGTATTTT. It translates to CASKTQGALLDTQYF.